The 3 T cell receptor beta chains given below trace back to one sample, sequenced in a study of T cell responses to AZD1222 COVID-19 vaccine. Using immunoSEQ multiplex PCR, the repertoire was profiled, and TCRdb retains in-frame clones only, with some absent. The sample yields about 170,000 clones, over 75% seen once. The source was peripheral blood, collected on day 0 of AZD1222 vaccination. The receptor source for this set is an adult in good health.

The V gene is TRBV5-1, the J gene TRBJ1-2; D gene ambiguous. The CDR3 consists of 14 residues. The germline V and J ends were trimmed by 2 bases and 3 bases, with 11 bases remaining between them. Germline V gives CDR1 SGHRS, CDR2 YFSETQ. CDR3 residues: CASSLVGIDYGYTF. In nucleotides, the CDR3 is TGCGCCAGCAGCTTAGTGGGAATTGACTATGGCTACACCTTC.

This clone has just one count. CDR3 nucleotide sequence: TGTGCCAGCAGTTCCCCCGGGGATAGCAATCAGCCCCAGCATTTT. Translated: CASSSPGDSNQPQHF. The genes are TRBV6-5 and TRBJ1-5; no clear D. Germline V lookup: CDR1 MNHEY, CDR2 SVGAGI. The CDR3 is made up of 15 amino acids. V was trimmed by 4 bases and J by 0 bases, leaving 10 bases between them.

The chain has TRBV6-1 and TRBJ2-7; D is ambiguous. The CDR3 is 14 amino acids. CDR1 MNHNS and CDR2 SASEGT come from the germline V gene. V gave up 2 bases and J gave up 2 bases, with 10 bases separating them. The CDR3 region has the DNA TGTGCCAGCAGTGAACTTGCGGCGGCCTACGAGCAGTACTTC. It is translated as CASSELAAAYEQYF.